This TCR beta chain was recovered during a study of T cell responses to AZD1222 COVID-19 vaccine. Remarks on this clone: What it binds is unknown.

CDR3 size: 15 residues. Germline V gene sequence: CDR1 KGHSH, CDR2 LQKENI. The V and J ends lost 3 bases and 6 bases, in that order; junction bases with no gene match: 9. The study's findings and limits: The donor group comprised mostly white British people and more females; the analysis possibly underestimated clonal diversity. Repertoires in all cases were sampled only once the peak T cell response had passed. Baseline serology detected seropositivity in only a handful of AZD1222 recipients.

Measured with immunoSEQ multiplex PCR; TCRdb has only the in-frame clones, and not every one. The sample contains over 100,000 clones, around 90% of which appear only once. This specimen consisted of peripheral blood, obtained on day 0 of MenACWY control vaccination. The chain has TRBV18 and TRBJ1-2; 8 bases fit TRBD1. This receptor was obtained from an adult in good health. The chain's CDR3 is CASSPRGTGQDGYTF. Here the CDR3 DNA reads TGTGCCAGCTCACCGCGAGGGACAGGACAAGATGGCTACACCTTC.